This T cell receptor (beta chain) derives from a study of Ad26.COV2.S vaccination and SARS-CoV-2 variants. Study-level background: Donor was assigned to the Ad26.COV2.S arm of trial COV1001.

This CDR3 has 15 amino acids. Trimming took 7 bases from V and 4 from J; bases not matched to a gene: 9. CDR1 is MNHEY, CDR2 SMNVEV, per germline (reference sequence). This sample's treatment: roughly 19 received Ad26.COV2.S at low or high dose, single or two shots; several received placebo; per-sample allocation not given. Sampling was performed 63 days after the first vaccine or placebo injection. Profiling relied on immunoSEQ multiplex PCR, and the TCRdb table lists in-frame clones only, not all of them. The table records hundreds of thousands of clones, approximately 81% of them present only once. About this clone: Its cognate antigen is unknown.

Findings and limits, study-wide: Among vaccine recipients, spike-specific TCR breadth exceeded that of placebo recipients.

The sample in question was peripheral blood, obtained in a trial of Ad26.COV2.S vaccine versus placebo. The genes are TRBV27 and TRBJ1-2; 10 bases align to TRBD1. The clonotype was recovered from a person aged 18-65 years who received the Ad26.COV2.S COVID-19 vaccine or a placebo. As DNA, the CDR3 is TGTGCCAGCACAAGGGTAGGGACAGGGGTCTATGGCTACACCTTC. Protein: CASTRVGTGVYGYTF.